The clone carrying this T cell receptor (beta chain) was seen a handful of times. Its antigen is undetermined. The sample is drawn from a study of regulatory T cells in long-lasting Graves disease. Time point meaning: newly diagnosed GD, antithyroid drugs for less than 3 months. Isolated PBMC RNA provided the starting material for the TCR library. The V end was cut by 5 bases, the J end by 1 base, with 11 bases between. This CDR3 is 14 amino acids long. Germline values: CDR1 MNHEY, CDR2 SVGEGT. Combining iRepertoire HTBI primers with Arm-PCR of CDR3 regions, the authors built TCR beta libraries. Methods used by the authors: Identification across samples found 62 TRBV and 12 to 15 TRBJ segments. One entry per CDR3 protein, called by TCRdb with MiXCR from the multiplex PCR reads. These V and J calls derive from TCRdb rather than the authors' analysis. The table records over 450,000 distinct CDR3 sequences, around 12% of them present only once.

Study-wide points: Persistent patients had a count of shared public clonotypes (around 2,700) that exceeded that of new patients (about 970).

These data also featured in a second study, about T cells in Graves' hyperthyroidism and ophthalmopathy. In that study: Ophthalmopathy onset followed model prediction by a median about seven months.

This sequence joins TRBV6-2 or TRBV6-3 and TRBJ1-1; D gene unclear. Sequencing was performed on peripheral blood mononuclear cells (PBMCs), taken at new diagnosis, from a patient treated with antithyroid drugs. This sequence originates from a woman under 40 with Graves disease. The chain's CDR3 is CASSERAENTEAFF. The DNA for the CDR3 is TGTGCCAGCAGTGAACGGGCGGAGAACACTGAAGCTTTCTTT.